This T cell receptor (beta chain) was identified in a study of Tregs in tolerant kidney transplant recipients. Study-wide results and caveats: In tolerant patients, donor-specific Tregs outgrew total Tregs, suggesting antigen-driven expansion.

CDR1 and CDR2 from the germline V gene are SGHTA and FQGNSA. The ends were cut back, 1 base at V and 6 bases at J, with 12 bases in the middle. The CDR3 consists of 14 residues. A word on this clone: The antigen remains undetermined.

The protocol was immunoSEQ multiplex PCR, while the TCRdb copy is restricted to in-frame clones and leaves out a portion. This table has about 110,000 clones, almost 90% appearing once. The chain is built from TRBV7-2 and TRBJ1-1, with TRBD1 as a possible D gene (5 bases). This sample comprised CD4+ T cells from blood, obtained before the transplant. The receptor's source is a human donor who received a combined kidney and bone marrow transplant. Written as DNA, the CDR3 is TGTGCCAGCAGCTTAGAAAGTAGGGGCGCTGAAGCTTTCTTT. This translates into CASSLESRGAEAFF.